This paragraph covers one T cell receptor beta chain sequence. Antigen unknown. The entry originates in a study of OX40 agonist ivuxolimab in advanced cancers. Study-level information: Of mixed ages from about 20 to 80 and averaging about 60 years, the group was over 80% male. Whole-study findings and limits: Relative to CD4+, CD8+ T cells held more expanded clones on average.

CDR3 length: 13 amino acids. From germline, CDR1 is MNHNS and CDR2 SASEGT. The germline V and J ends were trimmed by 7 bases and 5 bases, with 12 bases remaining between them. Exclusion applied to patients with autoimmune disease history or systemic immunosuppression. Blood sampling took place at baseline, cycle 4 day 1, and cycle 7 day 1. The method was immunoSEQ multiplex PCR; TCRdb's version includes in-frame clones alone and lacks a portion of them. Here the sample spans 30,000 to 35,000 clones, around four fifths being singletons. This chain joins TRBV6-1 and TRBJ1-5; D gene ambiguous. This TCR was sampled from an adult with an advanced solid tumor such as melanoma, head and neck, liver or kidney cancer. Sample: CD4+ or CD8+ T cells sorted from blood, taken in a trial of the OX40 agonist ivuxolimab. CDR3 DNA sequence: TGTGCCAGCACCTGGCAGTCGGATCAGCCCCAGCATTTT. It yields the protein CASTWQSDQPQHF.